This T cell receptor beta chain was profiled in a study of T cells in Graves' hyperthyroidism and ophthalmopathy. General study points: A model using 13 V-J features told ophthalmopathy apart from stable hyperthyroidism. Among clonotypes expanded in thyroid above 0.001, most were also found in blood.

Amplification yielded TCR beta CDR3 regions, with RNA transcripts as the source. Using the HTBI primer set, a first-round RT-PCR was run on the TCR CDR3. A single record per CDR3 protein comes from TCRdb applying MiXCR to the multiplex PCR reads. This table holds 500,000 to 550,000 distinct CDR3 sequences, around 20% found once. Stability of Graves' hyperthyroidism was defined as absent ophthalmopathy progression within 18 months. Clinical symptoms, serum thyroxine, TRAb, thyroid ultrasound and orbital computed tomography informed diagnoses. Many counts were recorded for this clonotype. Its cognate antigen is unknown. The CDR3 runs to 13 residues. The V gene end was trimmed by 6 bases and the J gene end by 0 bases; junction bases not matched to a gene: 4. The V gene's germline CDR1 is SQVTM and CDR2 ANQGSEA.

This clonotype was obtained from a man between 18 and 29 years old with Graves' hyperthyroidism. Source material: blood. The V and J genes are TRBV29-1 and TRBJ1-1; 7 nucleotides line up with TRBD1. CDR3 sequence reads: CSVNRGLNTEAFF. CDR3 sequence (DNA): TGCAGCGTAAACAGGGGACTGAACACTGAAGCTTTCTTT. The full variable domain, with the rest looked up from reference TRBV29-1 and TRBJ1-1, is SAVISQKPSRDICQRGTSLTIQCQVDSQVTMMFWYRQQPGQSLTLIATANQGSEATYESGFVIDKFPISRPNLTFSTLTVSNMSPEDSSIYLCSVNRGLNTEAFFGQGTRLTVV.